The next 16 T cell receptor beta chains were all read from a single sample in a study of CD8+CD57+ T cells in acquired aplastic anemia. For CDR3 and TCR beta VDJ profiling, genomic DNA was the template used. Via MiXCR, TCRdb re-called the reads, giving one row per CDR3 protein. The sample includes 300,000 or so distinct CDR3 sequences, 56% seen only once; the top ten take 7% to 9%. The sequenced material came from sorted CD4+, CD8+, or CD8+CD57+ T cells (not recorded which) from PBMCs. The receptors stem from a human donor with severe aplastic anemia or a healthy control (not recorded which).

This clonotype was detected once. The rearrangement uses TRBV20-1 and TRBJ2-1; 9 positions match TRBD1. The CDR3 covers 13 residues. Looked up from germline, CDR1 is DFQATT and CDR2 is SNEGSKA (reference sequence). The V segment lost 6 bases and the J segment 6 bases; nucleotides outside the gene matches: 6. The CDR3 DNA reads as TGCAGTGCCGGGACAGGGAGCGGCAATGAGCAGTTCTTC. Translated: CSAGTGSGNEQFF.

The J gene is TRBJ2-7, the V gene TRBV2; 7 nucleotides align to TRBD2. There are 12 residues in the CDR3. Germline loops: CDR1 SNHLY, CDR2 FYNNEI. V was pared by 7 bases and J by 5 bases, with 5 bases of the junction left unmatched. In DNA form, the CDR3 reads TGTGCCAGCACCGAGCGGGACCACGAGCAGTACTTC. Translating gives CASTERDHEQYF.

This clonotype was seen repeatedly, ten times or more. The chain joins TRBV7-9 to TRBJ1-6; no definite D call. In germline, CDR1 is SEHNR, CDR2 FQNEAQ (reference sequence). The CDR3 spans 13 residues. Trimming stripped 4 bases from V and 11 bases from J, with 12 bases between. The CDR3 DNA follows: TGTGCCAGCAGCTCTCCTAGGTCGGCACCCCTCCACTTT. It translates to CASSSPRSAPLHF.

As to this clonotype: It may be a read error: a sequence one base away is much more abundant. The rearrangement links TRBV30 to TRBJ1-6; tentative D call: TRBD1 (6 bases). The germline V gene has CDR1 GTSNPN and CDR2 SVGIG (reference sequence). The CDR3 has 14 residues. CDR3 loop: CAWSLGRGNSPLYF. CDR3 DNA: TGTGCCTGGAGTTTGGGCAGGGGAAATTCACCCCTCTACTTT.

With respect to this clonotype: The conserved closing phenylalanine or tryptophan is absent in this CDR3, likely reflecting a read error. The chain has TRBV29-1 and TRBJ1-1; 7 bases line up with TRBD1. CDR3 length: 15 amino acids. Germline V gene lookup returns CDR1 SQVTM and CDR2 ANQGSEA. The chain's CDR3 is CSASRLDRANTEAFL. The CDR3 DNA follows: TGCAGTGCTTCTCGACTCGACAGGGCGAACACTGAAGCTTTCCTT.

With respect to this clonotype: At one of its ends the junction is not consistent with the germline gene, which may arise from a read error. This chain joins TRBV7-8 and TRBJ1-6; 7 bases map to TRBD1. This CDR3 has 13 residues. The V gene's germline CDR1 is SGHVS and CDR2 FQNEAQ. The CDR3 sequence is CARSPGGNSPLHF. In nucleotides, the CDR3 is TGTGCCCGCAGCCCAGGGGGTAATTCACCCCTACACTTT. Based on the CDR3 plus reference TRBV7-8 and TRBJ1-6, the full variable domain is GAGVSQSPRYKVAKRGQDVALRCDPISGHVSLFWYQQALGQGPEFLTYFQNEAQLDKSGLPSDRFFAERPEGSVSTLKIQRTQQEDSAVYLCARSPGGNSPLHFGNGTRLTVT.

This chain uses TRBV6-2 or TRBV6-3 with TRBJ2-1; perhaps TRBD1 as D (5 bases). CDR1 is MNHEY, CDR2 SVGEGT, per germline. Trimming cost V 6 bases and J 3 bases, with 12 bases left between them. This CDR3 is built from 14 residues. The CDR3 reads CASSDAGYYNEQFF. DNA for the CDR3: TGTGCCAGCAGCGACGCAGGGTACTACAATGAGCAGTTCTTC.

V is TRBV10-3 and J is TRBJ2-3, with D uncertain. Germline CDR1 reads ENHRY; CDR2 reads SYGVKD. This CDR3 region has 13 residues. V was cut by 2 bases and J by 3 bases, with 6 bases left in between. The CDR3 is CAISEALTDTQYF. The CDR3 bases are TGTGCCATCAGTGAGGCCCTAACAGATACGCAGTATTTT.

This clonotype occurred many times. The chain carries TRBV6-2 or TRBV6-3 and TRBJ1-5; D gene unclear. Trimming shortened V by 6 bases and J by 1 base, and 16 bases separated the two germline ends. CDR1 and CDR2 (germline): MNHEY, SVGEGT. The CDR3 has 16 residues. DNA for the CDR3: TGTGCCAGCAGAGACTACCGAGGACGCAGCAATCAGCCCCAGCATTTT. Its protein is CASRDYRGRSNQPQHF.

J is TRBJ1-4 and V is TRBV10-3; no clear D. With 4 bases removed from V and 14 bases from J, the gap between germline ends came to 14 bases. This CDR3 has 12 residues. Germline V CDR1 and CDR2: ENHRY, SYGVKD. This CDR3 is CAISGGGKGLFF. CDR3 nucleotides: TGTGCCATCAGTGGAGGAGGGAAGGGCCTGTTTTTT.

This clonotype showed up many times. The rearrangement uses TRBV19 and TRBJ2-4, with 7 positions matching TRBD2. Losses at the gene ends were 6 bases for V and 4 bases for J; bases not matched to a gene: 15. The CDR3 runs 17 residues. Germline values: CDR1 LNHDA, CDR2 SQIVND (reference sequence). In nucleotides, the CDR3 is TGTGCCAGTAGCCAGGTCCCAGCGGGGCAGACGAAAAACATTCAGTACTTC. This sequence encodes CASSQVPAGQTKNIQYF.

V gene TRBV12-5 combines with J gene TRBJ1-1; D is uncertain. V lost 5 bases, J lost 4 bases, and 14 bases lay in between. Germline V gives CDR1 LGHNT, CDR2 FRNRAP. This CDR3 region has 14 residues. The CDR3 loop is CASGPTSHSTEAFF. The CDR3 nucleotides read TGTGCTAGTGGTCCGACATCCCACAGCACTGAAGCTTTCTTT.

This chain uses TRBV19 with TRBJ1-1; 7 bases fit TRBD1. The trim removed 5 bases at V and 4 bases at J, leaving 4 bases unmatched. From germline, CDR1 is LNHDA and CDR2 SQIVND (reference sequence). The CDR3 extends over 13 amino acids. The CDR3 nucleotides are TGTGCCAGTAGTCCGGACAGGAGCACTGAAGCTTTCTTT. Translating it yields CASSPDRSTEAFF.

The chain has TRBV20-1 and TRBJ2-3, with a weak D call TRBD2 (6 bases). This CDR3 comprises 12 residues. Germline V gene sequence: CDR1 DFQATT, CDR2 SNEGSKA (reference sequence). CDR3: CSKPGLTDTQYF. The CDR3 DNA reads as TGCAGCAAACCGGGACTCACAGATACGCAGTATTTT.

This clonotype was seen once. The CDR3 protein is CAISPGTSGRELFF. The CDR3 nucleotides read TGTGCCATCAGCCCAGGGACTAGCGGGAGGGAGCTGTTTTTT. The chain uses TRBV10-3 and TRBJ2-2; 13 positions agree with TRBD2. The CDR3 runs to 14 residues. J was trimmed by 9 bases and V by 6 bases; bases with no gene match: 4. CDR1 and CDR2 (germline): ENHRY, SYGVKD.

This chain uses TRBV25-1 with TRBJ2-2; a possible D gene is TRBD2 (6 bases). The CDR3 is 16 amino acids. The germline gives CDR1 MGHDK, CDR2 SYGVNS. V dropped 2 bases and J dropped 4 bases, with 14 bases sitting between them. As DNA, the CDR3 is TGTGCCAGCAGTGAAAGCACAAGGAGGGGCACCGGGGAGCTGTTTTTT. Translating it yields CASSESTRRGTGELFF.